This T cell receptor beta chain originates from a study of human thymus T cells. Clones were sequenced by immunoSEQ multiplex PCR, and TCRdb holds only the in-frame ones, with some missing. The data show around 45,000 clones, 95% seen once. In its sample, this clone was seen once. Germline CDR1 LNHDA, CDR2 SQIVND (reference sequence). The CDR3 totals 15 residues. Trimming shortened V by 4 bases and J by 0 bases, and 11 bases separated the two germline ends. V is TRBV19 and J is TRBJ2-3, with D perhaps TRBD1 or TRBD2 (5 bases each). This receptor was obtained from a girl less than two years old with a congenital heart defect but otherwise immunologically healthy. Sequenced input: blood. The CDR3 loop reads CASSTSGSSTDTQYF. The CDR3 DNA is TGTGCCAGTAGTACTTCAGGGAGTAGCACAGATACGCAGTATTTT.